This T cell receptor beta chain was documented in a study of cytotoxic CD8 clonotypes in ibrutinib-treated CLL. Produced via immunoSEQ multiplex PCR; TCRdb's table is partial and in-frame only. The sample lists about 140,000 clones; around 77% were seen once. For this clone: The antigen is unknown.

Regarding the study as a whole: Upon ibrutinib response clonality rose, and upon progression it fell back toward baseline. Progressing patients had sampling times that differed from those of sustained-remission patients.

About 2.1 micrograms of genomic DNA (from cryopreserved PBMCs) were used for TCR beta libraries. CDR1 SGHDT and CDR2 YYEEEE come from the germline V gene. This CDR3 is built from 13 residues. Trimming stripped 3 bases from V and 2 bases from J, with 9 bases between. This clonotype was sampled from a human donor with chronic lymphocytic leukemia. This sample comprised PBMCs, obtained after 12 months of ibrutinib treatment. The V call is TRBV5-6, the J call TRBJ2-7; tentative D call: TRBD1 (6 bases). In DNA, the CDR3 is TGTGCCAGCAGCTATGGACAGACCTACGAGCAGTACTTC. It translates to CASSYGQTYEQYF.